This entry lists 12 T cell receptor beta chains sequenced from one sample in a study of CD8 T cells in Susac syndrome. With random hexamers, reverse transcription was performed on about 0.5 to 1 ug of RNA. TCRdb redid the calling of the immunoSEQ multiplex PCR reads with MiXCR, one entry per CDR3 protein. The sample has a few hundred thousand distinct CDR3 sequences; 95% are singletons. Sequencing input: CD4+ T cells from PBMCs. These receptors were obtained from a human donor with multiple sclerosis.

The chain carries TRBV25-1 and TRBJ2-7; D is unclear. Trimming cost V 1 base and J 4 bases, with 8 bases left between them. The CDR3 is 13 residues long. Germline V gene lookup returns CDR1 MGHDK and CDR2 SYGVNS. The CDR3 here is CASSESWVYEQYF. The CDR3 DNA sequence: TGTGCCAGCAGTGAATCATGGGTGTACGAGCAGTACTTC.

V and J are TRBV30 and TRBJ1-1; no reliable D call. This CDR3 has 13 amino acids. V was clipped by 2 bases and J by 0 bases, with 7 bases between them. CDR1 is GTSNPN and CDR2 is SVGIG in the germline V gene (reference sequence). For the CDR3, the DNA is TGTGCCTGGAGTCTAGGGCTGAACACTGAAGCTTTCTTT. The encoded protein is CAWSLGLNTEAFF. Complete variable domain (other parts from reference TRBV30 and TRBJ1-1): SQTIHQWPATLVQPVGSPLSLECTVEGTSNPNLYWYRQAAGRGLQLLFYSVGIGQISSEVPQNLSASRPQDRQFILSSKKLLLSDSGFYLCAWSLGLNTEAFFGQGTRLTVV.

V usage is TRBV11-2 and J usage is TRBJ2-7; D might be TRBD1 (5 bases). The CDR3 totals 13 residues. Germline V gives CDR1 SGHAT, CDR2 FQNNGV. V lost 3 bases and J 5 bases, leaving 11 bases between the germline ends. This CDR3 is CASSLSGKNEQYF. The CDR3 nucleotides are TGTGCCAGCAGCTTGTCAGGGAAGAACGAGCAGTACTTC.

This chain uses TRBV9 with TRBJ2-4; 8 bases align to TRBD2. Germline CDR1 is SGDLS and CDR2 is YYNGEE. V lost 3 bases and J lost 6; bases outside the gene matches: 5. There are 14 residues in the CDR3. The DNA for the CDR3 is TGTGCCAGCAGCGCGCAGACTAGCGCAAACATTCAGTACTTC. Protein: CASSAQTSANIQYF. The variable domain in full, completed from reference TRBV9 and TRBJ2-4, reads DSGVTQTPKHLITATGQRVTLRCSPRSGDLSVYWYQQSLDQGLQFLIQYYNGEERAKGNILERFSAQQFPDLHSELNLSSLELGDSALYFCASSAQTSANIQYFGAGTRLSVL.

The genes are TRBV20-1 and TRBJ1-1; the D is unclear. Germline V gene data show CDR1 as DFQATT and CDR2 as SNEGSKA (reference sequence). The CDR3 is 13 amino acids. Trimming shortened V by 1 base and J by 4 bases, and 10 bases separated the two germline ends. Here the CDR3 reads CSARGGSRTEAFF. The CDR3 DNA is TGCAGTGCTAGAGGGGGTAGTCGCACTGAAGCTTTCTTT.

This chain links TRBV19 with TRBJ2-3; D is uncertain. The CDR3 is 14 residues long. Germline V gives CDR1 LNHDA, CDR2 SQIVND (reference sequence). V lost 10 bases, J lost 0 bases, and 14 bases lay in between. This CDR3 reads CATSVPRSTDTQYF. The CDR3 DNA reads as TGTGCCACCTCCGTGCCTCGGAGCACAGATACGCAGTATTTT. Full variable domain (outside the CDR3, taken from reference TRBV19 and TRBJ2-3): DGGITQSPKYLFRKEGQNVTLSCEQNLNHDAMYWYRQDPGQGLRLIYYSQIVNDFQKGDIAEGYSVSREKKESFPLTVTSAQKNPTAFYLCATSVPRSTDTQYFGPGTRLTVL.

The rearrangement uses TRBV29-1 and TRBJ2-7; D is undetermined. The CDR3 is made up of 12 amino acids. Deletions cut 4 bases from V and 2 bases from J, with 9 bases between. From germline, CDR1 is SQVTM and CDR2 ANQGSEA. The CDR3: CSVVTGPYEQYF. The CDR3 nucleotides read TGCAGCGTTGTAACTGGCCCCTACGAGCAGTACTTC.

This clonotype was recorded once. The V gene is TRBV5-1, the J gene TRBJ1-2; D gene ambiguous. This CDR3 is built from 14 residues. Germline V gene sequence: CDR1 SGHRS, CDR2 YFSETQ. With 5 bases removed from V and 8 bases from J, the gap between germline ends came to 19 bases. The CDR3: CASRQGPSSDGYTF. The DNA for the CDR3 is TGCGCCAGCAGACAAGGCCCCTCGTCTGACGGCTACACCTTC.

V is TRBV7-2 and J is TRBJ2-3, with unresolved D. V was clipped by 5 bases and J by 1 base, with 7 bases between them. This CDR3 is built from 13 residues. Germline CDR1 SGHTA, CDR2 FQGNSA. CDR3 in DNA: TGTGCCAGCAGCACCGGCGGCACAGATACGCAGTATTTT. This codes for CASSTGGTDTQYF.

V is TRBV7-9 and J is TRBJ2-1; D may match TRBD1 or TRBD2 (6 bases each). Germline loops: CDR1 SEHNR, CDR2 FQNEAQ (reference sequence). This CDR3 is 13 amino acids long. With 5 bases removed from V and 8 bases from J, the gap between germline ends came to 13 bases. This CDR3 reads CASSPRGPDEQFF. The CDR3 DNA is TGTGCCAGCAGCCCACGGGGGCCCGATGAGCAGTTCTTC. The variable domain in full, completed from reference TRBV7-9 and TRBJ2-1, reads DTGVSQNPRHKITKRGQNVTFRCDPISEHNRLYWYRQTLGQGPEFLTYFQNEAQLEKSRLLSDRFSAERPKGSFSTLEIQRTEQGDSAMYLCASSPRGPDEQFFGPGTRLTVL.

The chain combines TRBV3-1 with TRBJ2-7, with 10 positions matching TRBD2. This CDR3 has 15 amino acids. Germline CDR1 is LGHDT and CDR2 is YNNKEL (reference sequence). V shed 6 bases and J 3 bases; nucleotides not matched to a gene: 8. CDR3 sequence: CASRHLAGEIYEQYF. The CDR3 nucleotides are TGTGCCAGCAGACACCTAGCGGGAGAAATCTACGAGCAGTACTTC.

The chain recombines TRBV20-1 with TRBJ2-3; 8 bases match TRBD1. Germline lookup yields CDR1 DFQATT and CDR2 SNEGSKA (reference sequence). This CDR3 is 14 amino acids long. J gave up 0 bases and V 5 bases, and 4 bases lay outside the gene matches. The CDR3 spells CSAGRDRSTDTQYF. The DNA for the CDR3 is TGCAGTGCTGGAAGGGACAGGAGCACAGATACGCAGTATTTT.